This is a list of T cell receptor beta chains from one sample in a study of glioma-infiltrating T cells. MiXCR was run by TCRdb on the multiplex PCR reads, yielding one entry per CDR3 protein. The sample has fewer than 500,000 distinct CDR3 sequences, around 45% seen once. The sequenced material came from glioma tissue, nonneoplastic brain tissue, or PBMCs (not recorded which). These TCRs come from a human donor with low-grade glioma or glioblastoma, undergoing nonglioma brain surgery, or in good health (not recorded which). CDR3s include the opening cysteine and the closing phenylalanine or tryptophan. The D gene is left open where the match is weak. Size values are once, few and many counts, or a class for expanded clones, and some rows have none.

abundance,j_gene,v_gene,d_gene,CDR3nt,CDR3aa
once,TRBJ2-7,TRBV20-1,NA,TGCGGGCGGCTTGGGGCAACGATCTACGAGCAGTACTTC,CGRLGATIYEQYF
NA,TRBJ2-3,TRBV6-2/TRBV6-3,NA,TGTGCCAGCAGTTACTCGGGGGCGAGCACAGATACGCAGTATTTT,CASSYSGASTDTQYF
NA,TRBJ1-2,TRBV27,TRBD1,TGTGCCAGCAGCTCTCGGGGGACAGGGGGACACTATGGCTACACCTTC,CASSSRGTGGHYGYTF
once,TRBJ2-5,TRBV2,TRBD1,TGTGCCAGCAGTGAACAGGGGGAGGAGACCCAGTACTTC,CASSEQGEETQYF
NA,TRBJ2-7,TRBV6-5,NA,TGTGCCAGCAGTTACTACGGGGAGCAGTACTTC,CASSYYGEQYF
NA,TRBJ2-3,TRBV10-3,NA,TGTGCCATCAGTGGAAGGACAACTAGCACAGATACGCAGTATTTT,CAISGRTTSTDTQYF
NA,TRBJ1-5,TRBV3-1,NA,TGTGCCAGCAGCCTCGGACACGTTAATCAGCCCCAGCATTTT,CASSLGHVNQPQHF
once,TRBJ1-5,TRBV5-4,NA,TGTGCCAGCAGCTTAGCGGGTATCGATCAGCCCCAGCATTTT,CASSLAGIDQPQHF
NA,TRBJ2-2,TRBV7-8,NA,TGTGCCAGCAGCTTAGAATTACGTCAGAGGAACACCGGGGAGCTGTTTTTT,CASSLELRQRNTGELFF
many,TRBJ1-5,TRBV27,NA,TGTGCCAGCAGTTTAATAATGAACAGCTATCAGCCCCAGCATTTT,CASSLIMNSYQPQHF
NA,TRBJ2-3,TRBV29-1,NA,TGCAGCGCTGGCAAAGGACCTTTGAGCACAGATACGCAGTATTTT,CSAGKGPLSTDTQYF
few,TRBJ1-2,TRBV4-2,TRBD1,TGTGCCAGCAGCCAAGAGACACAGGGGAACTATGGCTACACCTTC,CASSQETQGNYGYTF
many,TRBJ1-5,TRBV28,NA,TGTGCCAGCAGTTTTATTCTTGAAGCTCGGCATAATCAGCCCCAGCATTTT,CASSFILEARHNQPQHF
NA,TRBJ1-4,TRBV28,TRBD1,TGTGCCAGCAAAAAAGTACAGGGGCTAGGACAAAAACTGTTTTTT,CASKKVQGLGQKLFF
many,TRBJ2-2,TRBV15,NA,TGTGCCACCAGCAGGGAAACGACAGTACCCGGGGAGCTGTTTTTT,CATSRETTVPGELFF
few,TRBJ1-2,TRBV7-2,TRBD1,TGTGCCAGCAGCTCCCGGGACAGGGTTGATGGCTACACCTTC,CASSSRDRVDGYTF
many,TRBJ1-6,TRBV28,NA,TGTGCCAGCAGTCGGACGGGGTCACCCCTCCACTTT,CASSRTGSPLHF
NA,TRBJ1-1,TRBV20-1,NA,TGCAGTGCTAGAGAGGACGGGAACACTGAAGCTTTCTTT,CSAREDGNTEAFF
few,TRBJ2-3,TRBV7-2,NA,TGTGCCAGCAGCTCGTCCGCCACAGAGGCTACCTTCACGCAGTATTTC,CASSSSATEATFTQYF
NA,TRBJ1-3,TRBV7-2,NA,TGTGCCAGCAGCTTACAGGGCAGCTCTGGAAAAACCATATATTTT,CASSLQGSSGKTIYF
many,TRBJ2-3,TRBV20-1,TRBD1,TGCAGTGCTGCCGGGACAGGGATAGATACGCAGTATTTT,CSAAGTGIDTQYF
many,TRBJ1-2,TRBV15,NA,TGTGCCACCAGCAATAACCCTGGGGAGCTTGGCTATGGCTACACCTTC,CATSNNPGELGYGYTF
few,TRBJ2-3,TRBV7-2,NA,TGTGCCAGCAGCTTAGACTATGCTAGCACAGATACGCAGTATTTT,CASSLDYASTDTQYF
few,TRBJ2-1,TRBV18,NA,TGTGCCAGCTCACCGACCCGAACTAGACACAATGAGCAGTTCTTC,CASSPTRTRHNEQFF
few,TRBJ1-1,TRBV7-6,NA,TGTGCCAGCAGCTCCACCGCTGGGAACACTGAAGCTTTCTTT,CASSSTAGNTEAFF
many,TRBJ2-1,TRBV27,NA,TGTGCCAGCACCAGACTTCGGGAGACGGCCAATGAGCAGTTCTTC,CASTRLRETANEQFF
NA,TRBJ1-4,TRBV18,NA,TGTGCCAGCTCGCCCCGGGAGGGTACGACGAATGAAAAACTGTTTTTT,CASSPREGTTNEKLFF
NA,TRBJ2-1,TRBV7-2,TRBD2,TGTGCCAGCAGCTCCCGACTAGCGGGGAAGGGTGAGCAGTTCTTC,CASSSRLAGKGEQFF
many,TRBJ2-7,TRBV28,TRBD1,TGTGCCAGCAGTGTGACAGGGGCCGAGCAGTACTTC,CASSVTGAEQYF
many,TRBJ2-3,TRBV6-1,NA,TGTGCCACCACCCGGGGCCGATACGGCGACGGGACAGATACGCAGTATTTT,CATTRGRYGDGTDTQYF
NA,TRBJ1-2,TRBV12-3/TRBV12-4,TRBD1,TGTGCCAGCAGTTTTACAGGGGATAACTATGGCTACACCTTC,CASSFTGDNYGYTF
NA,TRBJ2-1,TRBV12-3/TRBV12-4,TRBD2,TGTGCCAGCAGTTTACTGGGACTACGGGCGCAGTTCTTC,CASSLLGLRAQFF
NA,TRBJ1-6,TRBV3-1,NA,TGTGCCAGCAGCCAAAGGACTGGGAGAGATTCACCCCTCCACTTT,CASSQRTGRDSPLHF
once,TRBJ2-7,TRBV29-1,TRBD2,TGCAGCGCCGGGAGAGCGGGGGAGCAGTACTTC,CSAGRAGEQYF
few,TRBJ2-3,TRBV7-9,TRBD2,TGTGCCAGCAGCTTAGCGGAAGGGACTAGCGGCACAGATACGCAGTATTTT,CASSLAEGTSGTDTQYF
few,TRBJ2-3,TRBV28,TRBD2,TGTGCCAGCAGTTTCGGCCCTGAGCGGGGGGTCAACCCAGATACGCAGTATTTT,CASSFGPERGVNPDTQYF
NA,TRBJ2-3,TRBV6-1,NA,TGTGCCAGCAGCAAACCGCCGGGACCCGGGGCAGATACGCAGTATTTT,CASSKPPGPGADTQYF
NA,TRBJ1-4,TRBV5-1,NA,TGCGCCAGCAGCTTGGACCCCCCAGATCGGAAACTGTTTTTT,CASSLDPPDRKLFF
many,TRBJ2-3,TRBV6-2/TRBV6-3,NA,TGTGCCAGCAGGAAGGGACCGCAGGGGCCTAGCACAGATACGCAGTATTTT,CASRKGPQGPSTDTQYF
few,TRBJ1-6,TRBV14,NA,TGTGCCAGCAGCCAAGTTACAGTTTTAAATTCACCCCTCCACTTT,CASSQVTVLNSPLHF
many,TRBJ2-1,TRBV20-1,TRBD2,TGCAGTGCTAGAGATTTCCGGGAGGGCAATGAGCAGTTCTTC,CSARDFREGNEQFF
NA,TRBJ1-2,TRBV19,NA,TGTGCCAGTAGTATTACAGGAATGGCCTCTGGCTACACCTTC,CASSITGMASGYTF
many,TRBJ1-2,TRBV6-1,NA,TGTGCCAGCAGTGAAGGGGGTCCAAAAGTTGTCTACACCTTC,CASSEGGPKVVYTF
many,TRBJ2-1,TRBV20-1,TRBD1,TGCAGTGCTAGAGGCATCGACAGGGGGCTAATCGATGAGCAGTTCTTC,CSARGIDRGLIDEQFF
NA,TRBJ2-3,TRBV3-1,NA,TGTGCCAGCAGCCAAGCTACGCTTGGGTCGCAGTATTTT,CASSQATLGSQYF
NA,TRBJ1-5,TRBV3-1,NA,TGTGGCAGCAGCCAAGTCCCGGGGGGGGAGCCCCAGCATTTT,CGSSQVPGGEPQHF
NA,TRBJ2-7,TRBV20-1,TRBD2,TGCAGTGCAGGGGCACTAGCGGACTCCTACGAGCAGTACTTC,CSAGALADSYEQYF
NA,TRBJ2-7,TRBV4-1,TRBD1,TGCGCCAGCAGCCAAGATTTGGGACAGAGCTCCTACGAGCAGTACTTC,CASSQDLGQSSYEQYF
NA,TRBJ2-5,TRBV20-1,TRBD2,TGCAGTGCTTCCCCGACTAGCGGGGTCCAAGAGATCCAGTACTTC,CSASPTSGVQEIQYF
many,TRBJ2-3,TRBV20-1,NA,TGCAGTGCTAGAGATCGAAGGAAAGCTAGCACAGATACGCAGTATTTT,CSARDRRKASTDTQYF
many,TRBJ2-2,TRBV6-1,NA,TGTGCCAGCAATGGGGCGGGTCCAACCGGGGAGCTGTTTTTT,CASNGAGPTGELFF
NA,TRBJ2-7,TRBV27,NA,TGTGTTAGCAGTTTCGGCGGGAACTCCTACGAGCAGTACTTC,CVSSFGGNSYEQYF
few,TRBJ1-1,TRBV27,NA,TGTGCCAGCAGTTTATCGCCGGGACTGAACACTGAAGCTTTCTTT,CASSLSPGLNTEAFF
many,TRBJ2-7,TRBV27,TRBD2,TGTGCCAGCAGTTCCGTGACTAGCGGGAGCTACGAGCAGTACTTC,CASSSVTSGSYEQYF
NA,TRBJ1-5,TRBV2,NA,TGTGCCAGCAGTGTCACGAGGAGGTCGAGCAATCAGCCCCAGCATTTT,CASSVTRRSSNQPQHF